Sequencing of this TCR beta chain was carried out in a study of blood T cell repertoires in COVID-19. In the study overall: Donors in the United States, Italy and Spain gave samples during acute or convalescent COVID-19. The cDNA or gDNA used as material had been derived from T cells, B-cell-depleted T cells, or PBMCs.

With 5 bases removed from V and 5 bases from J, the gap between germline ends came to 10 bases. Germline values: CDR1 MNHEY, CDR2 SVGEGT. The CDR3 extends over 12 amino acids. Methods used by the authors: How many nucleated cells were present was estimated from reference gene primer amplification. Measured with immunoSEQ multiplex PCR; TCRdb has only the in-frame clones, and not every one. V and J calls and clone size follow that table, whereas D and trimming were derived from the DNA. The sample records approximately 85,000 clones, around 85% being singletons. The rearrangement joins TRBV6-2 or TRBV6-3 to TRBJ2-7, with a weak D call TRBD2 (5 bases). This sequence was found in a woman in her 70s with active or convalescent COVID-19. Input material: peripheral blood. CDR3 DNA sequence: TGTGCCAGCAGTCCGGGAACGAACGAGCAGTACTTC. Translation: CASSPGTNEQYF.